This T cell receptor (beta chain) was retrieved from a study of identical twins. A few counts support this clonotype. TCRdb ran MiXCR on the 5' RACE reads and lists one entry per CDR3 protein. The sample lists roughly 540,000 distinct CDR3 sequences; about 20% were seen once. The CDR3 has 12 residues. The germline V gene has CDR1 DFQATT and CDR2 SNEGSKA (reference sequence). This sample also belongs to another study, concerning T cells expressing NK-cell markers.

The sample comprised CD4+ T cells sorted from blood. The receptor's source is a woman aged 18-29 years in good health. The chain employs TRBV20-1 and TRBJ1-1; D gene ambiguous. CDR3 DNA sequence: TGCAGCTCCACTGAGAGGAACACTGAAGCTTTCTTT. It codes for CSSTERNTEAFF.